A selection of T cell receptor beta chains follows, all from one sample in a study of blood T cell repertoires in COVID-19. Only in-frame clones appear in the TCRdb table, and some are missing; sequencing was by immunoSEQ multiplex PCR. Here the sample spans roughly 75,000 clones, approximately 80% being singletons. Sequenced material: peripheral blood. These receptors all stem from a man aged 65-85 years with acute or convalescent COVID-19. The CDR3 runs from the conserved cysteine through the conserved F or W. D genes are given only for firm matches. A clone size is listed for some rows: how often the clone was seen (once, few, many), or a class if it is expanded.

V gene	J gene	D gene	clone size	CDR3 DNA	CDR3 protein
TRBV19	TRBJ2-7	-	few	TGTGCCAGTAGTAGAAGCGTCGTTGGGTCCTACGAGCAGTACTTC	CASSRSVVGSYEQYF
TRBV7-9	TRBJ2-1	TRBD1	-	TGTGCCAGCAGCTCTACTTCCGGGACAGGGGGCTACAATGAGCAGTTCTTC	CASSSTSGTGGYNEQFF
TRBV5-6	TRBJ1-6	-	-	TGTGCCAGCAGCTTGGCGGGGACAAATAATTCACCCCTCCACTTT	CASSLAGTNNSPLHF
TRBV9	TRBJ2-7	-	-	TGTGCCAGCAGCCCGTGGGACCGGCCAGCCGGGGGTGGAGAGCAGTACTTC	CASSPWDRPAGGGEQYF
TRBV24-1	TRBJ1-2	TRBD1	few	TGTGCCACCAGTGATTCGAGGGACAGGGGGCGAGGCTACACCTTC	CATSDSRDRGRGYTF
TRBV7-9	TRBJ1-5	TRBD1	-	TGTGCCAGCAGCCCGACAGGGGTCGGGAATCAGCCCCAGCATTTT	CASSPTGVGNQPQHF
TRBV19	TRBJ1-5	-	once	TGTGCCAGTAGTATTCAATCTGGTTGGGACTTTCAGCCCCAGCATTTT	CASSIQSGWDFQPQHF
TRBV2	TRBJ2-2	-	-	TGTGCCAGCACCCCTCGGAGGTTGGAAGGGGAGCTGTTTTTT	CASTPRRLEGELFF
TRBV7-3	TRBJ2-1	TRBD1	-	TGTGCCAGCAGCTTAGGGGACAGGGGTGAGCAGTTCTTC	CASSLGDRGEQFF
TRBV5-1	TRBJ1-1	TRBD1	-	TGCGCCAGCAGCTTCGGACAGGGGAGCACTGAAGCTTTCTTT	CASSFGQGSTEAFF
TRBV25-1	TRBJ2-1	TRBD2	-	TGTGCCAGCAGCGACAGAGCGGGAGGTAGGGTTGAGCAGTTCTTC	CASSDRAGGRVEQFF
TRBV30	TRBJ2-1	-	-	TGTGCCTGGACCTACGGCGGGCCCTACAATGAGCAGTTCTTC	CAWTYGGPYNEQFF
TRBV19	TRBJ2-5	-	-	-	CASSSSGQGLAGETQYF
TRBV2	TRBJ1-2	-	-	TGTGCCAGCAGTGAGATACAGTTCTATGGCTACACCTTC	CASSEIQFYGYTF
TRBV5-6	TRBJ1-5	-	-	TGTGCCAGCAGCCTTCTAGGACAGTTGGGCAGTCAGCCCCAGCATTTT	CASSLLGQLGSQPQHF
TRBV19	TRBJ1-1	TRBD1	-	TGTGCCAGTAGTGAAGACAGGGAGCCTGAAGCTTTCTTT	CASSEDREPEAFF
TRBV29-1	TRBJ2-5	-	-	TGCAGCGTTGAAGGGGGGCTAGCGGACGAAGAGACCCAGTACTTC	CSVEGGLADEETQYF
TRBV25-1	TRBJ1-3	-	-	TGTGCCAGCAGTGCTCCGGGTCTCTCTGGAAACACCATATATTTT	CASSAPGLSGNTIYF
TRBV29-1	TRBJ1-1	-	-	TGCAGCGTTAGAAGGGGAAACACTGAAGCTTTCTTT	CSVRRGNTEAFF
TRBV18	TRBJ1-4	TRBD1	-	TGTGCCAGCTCCCCGGACAGGGGATATGAAAAACTGTTTTTT	CASSPDRGYEKLFF
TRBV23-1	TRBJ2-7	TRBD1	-	TGCGCCAGCAAAACAAACGCGCCGACAGGGCGATGCTACGAGCAGTACTTC	CASKTNAPTGRCYEQYF
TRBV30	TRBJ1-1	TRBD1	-	TGTGCCTGGAATCAGGGGGCGGTCACTGAAGCTTTCTTT	CAWNQGAVTEAFF
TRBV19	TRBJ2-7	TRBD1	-	TGTGCCAGTAGTATGGTTCAGGGGGCGCGGGGCGAGCAGTACTTC	CASSMVQGARGEQYF
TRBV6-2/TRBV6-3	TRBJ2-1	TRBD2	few	TGTGCCAGCAGTTGGCTAGCGGGAGTTGAGCAGTTCTTC	CASSWLAGVEQFF
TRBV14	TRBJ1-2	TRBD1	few	TGTGCCAGCAGCCCTGGACAGGGGGATGGCTACACCTTC	CASSPGQGDGYTF
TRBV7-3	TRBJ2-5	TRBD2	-	TGTGCCAGCAGCTTAAAGATCCCGGGAGGGCCCCAAGAGACCCAGTACTTC	CASSLKIPGGPQETQYF
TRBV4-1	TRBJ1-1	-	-	TGCGCCAGCAGCCACCCGGACAGGAACACTGAAGCTTTCTTT	CASSHPDRNTEAFF
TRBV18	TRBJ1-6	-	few	TGTGCCAGCTCACTAACGGACAGCCAGAATTCACCCCTCCACTTT	CASSLTDSQNSPLHF
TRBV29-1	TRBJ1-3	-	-	TGCAGCGTTGTACCATTTTCAGGTGGAAACACCATATATTTT	CSVVPFSGGNTIYF
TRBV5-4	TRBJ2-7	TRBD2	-	TGTGCCAGCAGCCACCAAACTAGCGGGGCCTACGAGCAGTACTTC	CASSHQTSGAYEQYF
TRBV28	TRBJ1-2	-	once	TGTGCCAGCAGGTCCTCGATTAGGGGTGGCTACACCTTC	CASRSSIRGGYTF